The table lists the clone carrying this TCR beta chain with many counts. Its antigen is as yet unknown. Building of the TCR beta libraries involved iRepertoire HTBI primers and Arm-PCR of CDR3 regions. In the original workflow: In the combined samples, approximately 62 TRBV and under 15 TRBJ segments were identified. Via MiXCR, TCRdb re-called the multiplex PCR reads, giving one row per CDR3 protein. In this record, the V and J calls reflect TCRdb's handling and not the investigators' own analysis. Among some 500,000 distinct CDR3 sequences listed, about 16% were seen once. These data originate in a study of regulatory T cells in long-lasting Graves disease. General observations from the study: Among the persistent patients, 2,500 to 3,500 public clonotypes were shared, more than the roughly 900 shared among new patients. Possibly, accuracy suffered from the small sample size.

Time point here: newly diagnosed GD, antithyroid drugs for less than 3 months. From PBMCs, RNA was extracted and then used to make the TCR library. The V and J ends lost 6 bases and 5 bases, in that order; junction bases with no gene match: 3. CDR1 is MDHEN, CDR2 SYDVKM, per germline. There are 12 residues in the CDR3. These data were also reused for a study on T cells in Graves' hyperthyroidism and ophthalmopathy. Turning to that study: Researchers ran a first-round RT-PCR on the TCR CDR3 using the HTBI primer set.

This clonotype originated in a woman aged 35 to 59 with Graves disease. The V gene is TRBV28, the J gene TRBJ1-2; TRBD1 agrees at 7 bases. Sequencing used peripheral blood mononuclear cells (PBMCs), obtained at new diagnosis, from a patient treated with antithyroid drugs. CDR3 sequence reads: CASRGQVYGYTF. As DNA, the CDR3 is TGTGCCAGCAGAGGACAGGTTTATGGCTACACCTTC.